This record covers a single T cell receptor beta chain. Its antigen is as yet unknown. These data are taken from a study of identical twins. cDNA carried unique molecular identifiers, and a universal primer site was added by template switching. In TCRdb, the 5' RACE reads were re-called with MiXCR into one record per CDR3 protein. The table includes roughly 250,000 distinct CDR3 sequences, over 11% detected once. Overall study findings and caveats: Insertions were reduced in abundant cord blood beta clonotypes but not in memory repertoires.

Germline CDR1 and CDR2: MNHNS and SASEGT. There are 14 residues in the CDR3. V was clipped by 0 bases and J by 5 bases, with 7 bases between them. The chain couples TRBV6-1 to TRBJ1-4; D is uncertain. The sequenced material came from memory (CD45RO+) T cells sorted from blood. The sequence derives from a woman younger than 35 in good health. CDR3 coding DNA: TGTGCCAGCAGTGAAGCGGGAGGAAATGAAAAACTGTTTTTT. Its translation: CASSEAGGNEKLFF.